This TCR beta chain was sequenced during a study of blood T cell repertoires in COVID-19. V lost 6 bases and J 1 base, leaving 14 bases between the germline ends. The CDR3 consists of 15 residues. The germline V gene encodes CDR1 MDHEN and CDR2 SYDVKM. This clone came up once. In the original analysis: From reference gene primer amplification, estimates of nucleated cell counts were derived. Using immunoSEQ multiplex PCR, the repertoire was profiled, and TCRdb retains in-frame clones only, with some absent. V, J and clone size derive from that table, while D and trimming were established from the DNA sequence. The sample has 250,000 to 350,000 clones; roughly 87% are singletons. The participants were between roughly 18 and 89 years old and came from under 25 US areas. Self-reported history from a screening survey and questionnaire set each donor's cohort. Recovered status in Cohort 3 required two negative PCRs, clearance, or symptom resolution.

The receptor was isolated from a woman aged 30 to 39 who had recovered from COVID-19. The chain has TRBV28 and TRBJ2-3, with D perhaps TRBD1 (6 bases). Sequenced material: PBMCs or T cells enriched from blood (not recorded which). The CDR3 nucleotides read TGTGCCAGCAGGCCCCAGGGGATCGGCACAGATACGCAGTATTTT. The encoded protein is CASRPQGIGTDTQYF.